This TCR beta chain was identified during a study of OX40 agonist ivuxolimab in advanced cancers. Study in general: Partial responses were achieved by three patients, of whom one had hepatocellular carcinoma and two had cutaneous melanoma.

Germline lookup yields CDR1 MNHEY and CDR2 SVGAGI. V lost 5 bases and J lost 1, with 11 bases in between. The CDR3 runs to 14 residues. Sequencing used immunoSEQ multiplex PCR; TCRdb keeps in-frame clones, though not all of them. Here the sample spans tens of thousands of clones, roughly nine tenths being singletons. The sample was CD4+ or CD8+ T cells sorted from blood, taken in a trial of the OX40 agonist ivuxolimab. V and J are TRBV6-5 and TRBJ1-1; D gene unclear. This TCR came from an adult with an advanced solid tumor such as melanoma, head and neck, liver or kidney cancer. In nucleotides, the CDR3 is TGTGCCAGCAGTGAATCATATTCGAACACTGAAGCTTTCTTT. This gives the protein CASSESYSNTEAFF.